This T cell receptor beta chain emerged from a study of OX40 agonist ivuxolimab in advanced cancers. Only one count was recorded for this clone. Its antigen is unidentified. CDR3 length equals 15 residues. The ends lost 5 bases at V and 1 base at J; junction bases unmatched: 7. Germline V CDR1 and CDR2: SGHAT, FQNNGV. Study results and limitations: Some nonresponders likewise displayed low normalized T-cell clonal expansion.

Sequenced by immunoSEQ multiplex PCR; TCRdb stores in-frame clones only, minus some. The table shows about 56,000 clones, with about nine tenths occurring only once. This clonotype originated in an adult with an advanced solid tumor such as melanoma, head and neck, liver or kidney cancer. The chain employs TRBV11-2 and TRBJ2-7; 8 positions match TRBD1. The specimen was CD4+ or CD8+ T cells sorted from blood, collected in a trial of the OX40 agonist ivuxolimab. The CDR3 sequence: CASSDTGGTSYEQYF. CDR3 sequence (DNA): TGTGCCAGCAGCGACACAGGGGGTACATCCTACGAGCAGTACTTC. The full variable domain, in which reference TRBV11-2 and TRBJ2-7 provide the parts outside the CDR3, is EAGVAQSPRYKIIEKRQSVAFWCNPISGHATLYWYQQILGQGPKLLIQFQNNGVVDDSQLPKDRFSAERLKGVDSTLKIQPAKLEDSAVYLCASSDTGGTSYEQYFGPGTRLTVT.